The clone carrying this T cell receptor beta chain was seen only once. Original handling: It was from reference gene primer amplification that nucleated cell counts were estimated. Generated by immunoSEQ multiplex PCR, the TCRdb table keeps only in-frame clones and is missing some. That table furnishes V, J and clone size, whereas the DNA furnished D and trimming. This table has 430,000 or so clones, 70% to 90% appearing once. Followed over time, Seattle patients had been enrolled while infection was active. The sample is drawn from a study of blood T cell repertoires in COVID-19. On the study more broadly: Spain, Italy and the United States supplied samples that represented acute and convalescent COVID-19. T cells, B-cell-depleted T cells, or PBMCs supplied cDNA or gDNA.

This CDR3 region has 12 residues. Germline V gene data show CDR1 as MDHEN and CDR2 as SYDVKM. The V and J ends lost 2 bases and 8 bases respectively, with 7 bases between them. V gene TRBV28 combines with J gene TRBJ2-1; D possibly corresponds to TRBD1 (5 bases). The sequenced sample was peripheral blood. This clonotype was sampled from a man younger than 35 with COVID-19, enrolled during active disease. As DNA, the CDR3 is TGTGCCAGCAGTTTACAGGGTCATGAGCAGTTCTTC. This translates into CASSLQGHEQFF.